This T cell receptor (beta chain) was documented in a study of CD4 and CD8 cells across lung adenocarcinoma regions. TCRdb redid the calling of the PCR reads with MiXCR, one entry per CDR3 protein. The repertoire holds approximately 4,300 distinct CDR3 sequences, with approximately 63% as singletons. Donors had localized lung adenocarcinoma, a non-small cell lung cancer. This CDR3 is built from 19 residues. CDR1 and CDR2 (germline): KGHDR, SFDVKD. Specimen: CD4+ T cells from the center of a lung tumor. The sequence derives from a male donor with lung adenocarcinoma. The CD4 and CD8 labels of this study may be unreliable. The V call is TRBV24-1, the J call TRBJ2-3, with D perhaps TRBD2 (7 bases). The end of the DNA fits TRBJ2-7 better, so the J call may be wrong. The CDR3 DNA reads TGTGCCACCAGTGACCCCCTGGGGTCTGGGGGGGGGGGCCCAGATACGCAGTACTTC. Amino acid sequence: CATSDPLGSGGGGPDTQYF.